The source of this T cell receptor (beta chain) is a study of cytomegalovirus exposure and HLA in healthy donors. The PCR ran on 60 Vbeta and 13 Jbeta primers. The assay was immunoSEQ multiplex PCR, and TCRdb's table has in-frame clones only and misses some. The sample holds tens of thousands of clones, roughly 80% seen once. Points on this clone: Its antigen is still unknown.

Study outcomes and limitations: As immune exposure information, only CMV serostatus was available.

Germline CDR1 reads MNHEY; CDR2 reads SVGAGI. The CDR3 is 16 amino acids. The junction had 7 bases not matched to a gene; V was cut back by 0 bases and J by 6 bases. The sample taken for sequencing was PBMCs. The V call is TRBV6-5, the J call TRBJ2-1, with 8 bases fitting TRBD2. This receptor was identified in a male donor in good health and CMV-seronegative. CDR3 DNA sequence: TGTGCCAGCAGTTACTCCCCCGGGACTAGGCTCAATGAGCAGTTCTTC. Translated: CASSYSPGTRLNEQFF.